One and the same sample provided the 5 T cell receptor beta chains below, sequenced in a study of cytomegalovirus exposure and HLA in healthy donors. The PCR had 60 Vbeta and 13 Jbeta primers. The method was immunoSEQ multiplex PCR; TCRdb's version includes in-frame clones alone and lacks a portion of them. The data contain 130,000 or so clones, less than 85% of them singletons. Sequencing was done on a sample of PBMCs. The receptors originated from a man aged 18 to 29 in good health and CMV-seropositive.

The genes are TRBV6-5 and TRBJ1-1; no firm D call. The V gene lost 6 bases and the J gene lost 0 bases, with 14 bases spanning the gap. The CDR3 contains 15 residues. From germline, CDR1 is MNHEY and CDR2 SVGAGI. CDR3 nucleotides: TGTGCCAGCAGCCGAATGCGGGGATTGAACACTGAAGCTTTCTTT. It encodes CASSRMRGLNTEAFF.

This clone was counted between two and nine times. The rearrangement joins TRBV7-9 to TRBJ1-2; no firm D call. Between the trimmed V and J ends, which lost 1 base and 0 bases, there was a span of 9 bases. The CDR3 consists of 15 residues. Germline V gene data show CDR1 as SEHNR and CDR2 as FQNEAQ (reference sequence). CDR3 bases: TGTGCCAGCAGCTTAGTGGGCGTATCTAACTATGGCTACACCTTC. It is translated as CASSLVGVSNYGYTF.

This rearrangement joins TRBV29-1 to TRBJ1-1, with D possibly TRBD1 on 5 matching bases. Germline V gene data show CDR1 as SQVTM and CDR2 as ANQGSEA. The CDR3 has 14 residues. V lost 4 bases and J lost 0, with 12 bases in between. CDR3 region: CSVVVWGMNTEAFF. CDR3 in DNA: TGCAGCGTTGTGGTATGGGGCATGAACACTGAAGCTTTCTTT.

The chain recombines TRBV19 with TRBJ1-3; no reliable D call. This CDR3 contains 13 residues. V was shortened by 5 bases and J by 3 bases, with 8 bases between the two germline ends. Germline values: CDR1 LNHDA, CDR2 SQIVND (reference sequence). The DNA for the CDR3 is TGTGCCAGTAGTCGAGGGAATGGAAACACCATATATTTT. Translating it yields CASSRGNGNTIYF.

V is TRBV7-2 and J is TRBJ2-7, with D perhaps matching TRBD1 (6 bases). This CDR3 has 15 residues. CDR1 SGHTA and CDR2 FQGNSA come from the germline V gene. V was trimmed by 2 bases and J by 6 bases, leaving 17 bases between them. CDR3 nucleotides: TGTGCCAGCAGCTTAATAGCTACAGGGAGTGGCGAGCAGTACTTC. This encodes CASSLIATGSGEQYF. The full variable domain, with the rest looked up from reference TRBV7-2 and TRBJ2-7, is GAGVSQSPSNKVTEKGKDVELRCDPISGHTALYWYRQSLGQGLEFLIYFQGNSAPDKSGLPSDRFSAERTGGSVSTLTIQRTQQEDSAVYLCASSLIATGSGEQYFGPGTRLTVT.